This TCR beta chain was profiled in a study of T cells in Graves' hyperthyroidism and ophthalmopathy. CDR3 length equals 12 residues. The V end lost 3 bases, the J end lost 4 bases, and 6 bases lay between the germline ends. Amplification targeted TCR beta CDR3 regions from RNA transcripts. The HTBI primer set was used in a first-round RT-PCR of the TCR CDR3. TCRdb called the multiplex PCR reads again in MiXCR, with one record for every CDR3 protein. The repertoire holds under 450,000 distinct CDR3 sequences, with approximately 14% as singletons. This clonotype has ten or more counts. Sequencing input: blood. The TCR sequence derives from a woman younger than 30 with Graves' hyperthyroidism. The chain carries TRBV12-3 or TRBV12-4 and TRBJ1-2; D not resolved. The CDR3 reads CASSFDSYGYTF. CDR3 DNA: TGTGCCAGCAGTTTTGATTCCTATGGCTACACCTTC.